What follows are 17 T cell receptor beta chains derived from one specimen sequenced in a study. MiXCR, run by TCRdb on the RT-PCR reads, gives a single entry per CDR3 protein. The table lists almost 700,000 distinct CDR3 sequences, approximately 15% of them singletons. The material sequenced was memory CD4+ T cells from blood. All receptors derive from a female donor in good health, serving as a healthy control.

This clonotype has at least ten counts. The chain links TRBV12-3 or TRBV12-4 to TRBJ1-2; TRBD1 matches at 9 bases. The CDR3 runs to 12 residues. V shed 6 bases, J shed 8 bases, and the junction held 4 bases outside the gene matches. The CDR3 DNA reads as TGTGCCAGCAGGGGACAGGGTGGCGGCTACACCTTC. Translating it yields CASRGQGGGYTF.

V usage is TRBV12-3 or TRBV12-4 and J usage is TRBJ2-6; D is ambiguous. Trimming took 6 bases from V and 0 from J, leaving 12 bases between them. The CDR3 has 16 residues. CDR3 sequence (DNA): TGTGCCAGCAGGAGAATAGGGAACTCTGGGGCCAACGTCCTGACTTTC. It codes for CASRRIGNSGANVLTF.

V usage is TRBV29-1 and J usage is TRBJ1-1; tentatively, D is TRBD1 (6 bases). V lost 3 bases and J 5 bases, leaving 16 bases between the germline ends. Germline V gives CDR1 SQVTM, CDR2 ANQGSEA. The CDR3 sequence is 14 residues long. The CDR3 protein is CSVDEVGGRTEAFF. The CDR3 bases are TGCAGCGTTGATGAAGTAGGGGGACGAACTGAAGCTTTCTTT.

This sequence joins TRBV18 and TRBJ2-6; 7 bases map to TRBD1. CDR3 length equals 20 residues. Germline V gene data show CDR1 as KGHSH and CDR2 as LQKENI. Unmatched junction bases numbered 14, after V lost 3 bases and J lost 0 bases. The CDR3 reads CASSPSSDRVGRSGANVLTF. CDR3 DNA: TGTGCCAGCTCACCGAGTTCTGACAGGGTGGGACGCTCTGGGGCCAACGTCCTGACTTTC. Full variable domain (outside the CDR3, taken from reference TRBV18 and TRBJ2-6): NAGVMQNPRHLVRRRGQEARLRCSPMKGHSHVYWYRQLPEEGLKFMVYLQKENIIDESGMPKERFSAEFPKEGPSILRIQQVVRGDSAAYFCASSPSSDRVGRSGANVLTFGAGSRLTVL.

The chain has TRBV3-1 and TRBJ1-5; D remains unclear. The V gene's germline CDR1 is LGHDT and CDR2 YNNKEL (reference sequence). V was trimmed by 5 bases and J by 7 bases, leaving 15 bases between them. The CDR3 consists of 14 residues. This CDR3 reads CASSSRVTEQPQHF. For the CDR3, the DNA is TGTGCCAGCAGCTCAAGGGTAACGGAGCAGCCCCAGCATTTT.

As regards this clonotype: The junction departs from the called germline gene at one end, perhaps through a read error. The V gene is TRBV5-1, the J gene TRBJ2-5; D perhaps matches TRBD2 (6 bases). The CDR3 totals 13 residues. The germline V gene encodes CDR1 SGHRS and CDR2 YFSETQ. The CDR3 region is CTSSREFQETQYF. The DNA of the CDR3 is TGTACCAGCAGCCGGGAGTTTCAAGAGACCCAGTACTTC.

The chain uses TRBV20-1 and TRBJ1-2, with D uncertain. V lost 0 bases and J 2 bases, leaving 13 bases between the germline ends. The CDR3 runs 15 residues. Germline V gives CDR1 DFQATT, CDR2 SNEGSKA (reference sequence). The CDR3 region has the DNA TGCAGTGCTAGAGATGTCAAGGGTAGAAACTATGGCTACACCTTC. Amino acid sequence: CSARDVKGRNYGYTF.

This clonotype was recorded at least ten times. J is TRBJ1-1 and V is TRBV20-1, with 7 bases matching TRBD1. Trimming took 2 bases from V and 5 from J; bases not matched to a gene: 5. The CDR3 spans 13 residues. Germline assignment: CDR1 DFQATT and CDR2 SNEGSKA (reference sequence). The CDR3 loop reads CSARPGQWTEAFF. CDR3 in DNA: TGCAGTGCTAGACCGGGACAGTGGACTGAAGCTTTCTTT.

This clonotype was counted many times. The V and J genes are TRBV5-1 and TRBJ1-5; possibly TRBD1 for D (5 bases). The CDR3 is 15 amino acids. The V gene lost 0 bases and the J gene lost 2 bases, with 9 bases spanning the gap. Germline V gene sequence: CDR1 SGHRS, CDR2 YFSETQ. CDR3 loop: CASSLEGSGNQPQHF. The CDR3 bases are TGCGCCAGCAGCTTGGAGGGGTCGGGCAATCAGCCCCAGCATTTT.

This clonotype has more than one count but fewer than ten. V usage is TRBV6-2 or TRBV6-3 and J usage is TRBJ2-1; 14 bases match TRBD2. Trimming at V came to 7 bases and at J to 4 bases, leaving 3 bases not matched to a gene. This CDR3 contains 15 residues. Germline values: CDR1 MNHEY, CDR2 SVGEGT. CDR3 nucleotide sequence: TGTGCCAGCATAAGGACTAGCGGGGGGTACAATGAGCAGTTCTTC. Protein: CASIRTSGGYNEQFF.

The rearrangement links TRBV12-3 or TRBV12-4 to TRBJ1-1; D gene unclear. The V gene lost 3 bases and the J gene lost 4 bases, with 9 bases spanning the gap. The CDR3 length is 13 residues. CDR3 sequence (DNA): TGTGCCAGCAGTTTCGGACGGCTCACTGAAGCTTTCTTT. It is translated as CASSFGRLTEAFF.

The sample holds many counts of this clonotype. The chain uses TRBV5-5 and TRBJ2-2; no clear D. In germline, CDR1 is SGHKS, CDR2 YYEKEE (reference sequence). V was pared by 4 bases and J by 4 bases, with 8 bases between. The CDR3 is made up of 13 amino acids. The CDR3 region has the DNA TGTGCCAGCAGCCCTTACAGCACCGGGGAGCTGTTTTTT. Protein: CASSPYSTGELFF.

The chain recombines TRBV20-1 with TRBJ2-3, with 10 bases aligning to TRBD2. The CDR3 runs 19 residues. V was pared by 0 bases and J by 4 bases, with 16 bases of the junction left unmatched. The germline CDR1 and CDR2 sequences are DFQATT and SNEGSKA (reference sequence). The CDR3 protein is CSARDPGRSGRALADTQYF. The DNA of the CDR3 is TGCAGTGCTAGAGATCCAGGTCGAAGCGGGAGGGCCTTGGCAGATACGCAGTATTTT.

This clonotype was detected ten times or more. This chain uses TRBV29-1 with TRBJ2-7, with 14 bases aligning to TRBD2. V shed 4 bases, J shed 4 bases, and the junction held 3 bases outside the gene matches. Germline V gene sequence: CDR1 SQVTM, CDR2 ANQGSEA. This CDR3 comprises 14 residues. This CDR3 is CSVGGTSGSYEQYF. The CDR3 nucleotides read TGCAGCGTTGGGGGGACTAGCGGGAGTTACGAGCAGTACTTC.

This clonotype has just a few counts. The chain uses TRBV12-3 or TRBV12-4 and TRBJ1-6; D remains unclear. V was shortened by 6 bases and J by 0 bases, with 6 bases between the two germline ends. The CDR3 sequence is 14 residues long. CDR3 DNA: TGTGCCAGCAGGGATAGCTCCTATAATTCACCCCTCCACTTT. Protein: CASRDSSYNSPLHF.

The chain links TRBV28 to TRBJ1-2; D not resolved. V dropped 3 bases and J dropped 4 bases, with 6 bases sitting between them. This CDR3 has 12 amino acids. CDR1 is MDHEN and CDR2 is SYDVKM in the germline V gene. The CDR3 DNA follows: TGTGCCAGCAGTTTGAATATCTATGGCTACACCTTC. Residues: CASSLNIYGYTF.

The DNA for the CDR3 is TGTGCCAGCAATACTCAGGGGGCCTACAATGAGCAGTTCTTC. Its translation: CASNTQGAYNEQFF. This chain links TRBV28 with TRBJ2-1; 7 bases agree with TRBD1. CDR3 length equals 14 residues. CDR1 is MDHEN, CDR2 SYDVKM, per germline. Losses at the gene ends were 7 bases for V and 2 bases for J; bases not matched to a gene: 5.